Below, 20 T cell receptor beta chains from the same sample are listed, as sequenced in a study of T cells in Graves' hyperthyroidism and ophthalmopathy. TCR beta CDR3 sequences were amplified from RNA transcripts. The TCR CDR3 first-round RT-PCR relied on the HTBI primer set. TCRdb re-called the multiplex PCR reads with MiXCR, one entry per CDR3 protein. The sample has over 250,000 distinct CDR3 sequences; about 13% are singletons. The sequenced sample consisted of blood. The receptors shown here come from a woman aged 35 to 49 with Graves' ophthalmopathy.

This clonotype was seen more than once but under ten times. The CDR3 here is CASGLRGRVGHEQYF. The DNA for the CDR3 is TGTGCTAGTGGTTTAAGGGGCCGGGTTGGGCACGAGCAGTACTTC. The chain has TRBV12-5 and TRBJ2-7; maybe TRBD1 (5 bases). CDR1 and CDR2 from the germline V gene are LGHNT and FRNRAP. This CDR3 comprises 15 residues. V was cut by 3 bases and J by 5 bases, with 17 bases left in between.

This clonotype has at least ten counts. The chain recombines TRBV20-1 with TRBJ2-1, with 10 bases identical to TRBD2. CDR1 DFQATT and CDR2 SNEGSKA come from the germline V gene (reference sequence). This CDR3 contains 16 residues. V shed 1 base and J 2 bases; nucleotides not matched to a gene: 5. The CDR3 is CSARVSSGRTYNEQFF. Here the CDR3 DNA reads TGCAGTGCTAGAGTTTCTAGCGGGAGAACCTACAATGAGCAGTTCTTC.

The CDR3: CASRQGVNNEQFF. The CDR3 DNA reads TGCGCCAGTAGACAGGGGGTGAACAATGAGCAGTTCTTC. The chain uses TRBV5-1 and TRBJ2-1; 9 positions match TRBD1. In germline, CDR1 is SGHRS, CDR2 YFSETQ. Trimming took 8 bases from V and 5 from J; bases not matched to a gene: 5. The CDR3 loop spans 13 amino acids.

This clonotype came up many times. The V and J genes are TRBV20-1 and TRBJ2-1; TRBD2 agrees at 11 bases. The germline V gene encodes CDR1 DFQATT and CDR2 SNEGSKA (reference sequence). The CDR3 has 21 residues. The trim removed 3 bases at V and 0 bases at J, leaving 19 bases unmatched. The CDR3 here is CSASIPLVAGGPLRSYNEQFF. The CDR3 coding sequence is TGCAGTGCTAGTATTCCGCTGGTAGCGGGAGGGCCCTTACGCTCCTACAATGAGCAGTTCTTC.

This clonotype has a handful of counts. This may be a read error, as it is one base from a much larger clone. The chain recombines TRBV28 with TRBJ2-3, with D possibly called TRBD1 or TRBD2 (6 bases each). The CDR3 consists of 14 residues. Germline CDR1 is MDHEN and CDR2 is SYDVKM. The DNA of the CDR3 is TGTACCAGCGGACAGTCTGGGAGGCCAGATACGCAGTATTTT. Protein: CTSGQSGRPDTQYF.

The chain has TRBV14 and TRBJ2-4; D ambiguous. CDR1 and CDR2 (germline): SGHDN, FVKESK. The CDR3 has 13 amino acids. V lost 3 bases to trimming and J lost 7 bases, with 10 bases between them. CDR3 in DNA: TGTGCCAGCAGCCAGACACACGGGAACATTCAGTACTTC. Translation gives CASSQTHGNIQYF.

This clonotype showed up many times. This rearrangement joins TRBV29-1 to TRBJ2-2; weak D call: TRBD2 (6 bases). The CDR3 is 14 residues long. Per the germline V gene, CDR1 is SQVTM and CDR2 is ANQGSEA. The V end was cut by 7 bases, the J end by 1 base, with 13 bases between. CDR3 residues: CSGRGRMNTGELFF. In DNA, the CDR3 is TGCAGCGGGAGGGGACGGATGAACACCGGGGAGCTGTTTTTT.

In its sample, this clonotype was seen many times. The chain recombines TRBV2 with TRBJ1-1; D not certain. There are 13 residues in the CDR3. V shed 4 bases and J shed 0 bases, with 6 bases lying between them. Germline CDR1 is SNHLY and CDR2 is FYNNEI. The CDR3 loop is CASSGQVNTEAFF. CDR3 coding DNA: TGTGCCAGCAGTGGCCAGGTGAACACTGAAGCTTTCTTT.

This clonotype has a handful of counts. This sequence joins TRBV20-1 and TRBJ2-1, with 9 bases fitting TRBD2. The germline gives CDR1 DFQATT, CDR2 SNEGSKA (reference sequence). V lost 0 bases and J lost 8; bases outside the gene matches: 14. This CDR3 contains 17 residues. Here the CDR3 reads CSARDLAGANRGHEQFF. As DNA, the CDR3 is TGCAGTGCTAGAGATTTAGCGGGGGCTAATCGGGGCCATGAGCAGTTCTTC.

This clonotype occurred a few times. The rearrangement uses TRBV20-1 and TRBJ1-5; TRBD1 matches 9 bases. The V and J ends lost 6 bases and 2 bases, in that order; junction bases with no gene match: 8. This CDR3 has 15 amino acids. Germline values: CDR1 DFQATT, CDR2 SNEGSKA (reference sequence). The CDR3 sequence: CSAEQGASRNQPQHF. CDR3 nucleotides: TGCAGTGCGGAACAGGGGGCGTCTCGCAATCAGCCCCAGCATTTT.

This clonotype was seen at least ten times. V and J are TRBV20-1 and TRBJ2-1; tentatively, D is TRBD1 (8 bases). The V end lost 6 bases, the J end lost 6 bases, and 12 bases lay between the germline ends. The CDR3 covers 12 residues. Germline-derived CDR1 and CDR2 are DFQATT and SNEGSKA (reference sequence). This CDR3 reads CSAYRGGNEQFF. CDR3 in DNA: TGCAGTGCGTACAGGGGGGGCAATGAGCAGTTCTTC.

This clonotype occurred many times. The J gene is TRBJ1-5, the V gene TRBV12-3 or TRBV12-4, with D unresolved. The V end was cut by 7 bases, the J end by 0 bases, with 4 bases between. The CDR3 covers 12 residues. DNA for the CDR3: TGTGCCAGCACTTTTAGCAATCAGCCCCAGCATTTT. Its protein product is CASTFSNQPQHF.

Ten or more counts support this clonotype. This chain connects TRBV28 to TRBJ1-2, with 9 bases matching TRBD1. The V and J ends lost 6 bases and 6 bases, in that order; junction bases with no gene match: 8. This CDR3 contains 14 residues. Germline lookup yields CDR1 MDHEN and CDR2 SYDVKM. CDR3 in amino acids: CASRPTGDRDGYTF. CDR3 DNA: TGTGCCAGCAGACCTACGGGGGACAGGGATGGCTACACCTTC.

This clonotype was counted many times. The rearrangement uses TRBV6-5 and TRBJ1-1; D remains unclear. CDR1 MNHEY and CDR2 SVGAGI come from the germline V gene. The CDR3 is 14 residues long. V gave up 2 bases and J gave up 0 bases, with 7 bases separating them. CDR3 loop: CASSYGRMNTEAFF. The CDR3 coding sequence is TGTGCCAGCAGTTACGGACGGATGAACACTGAAGCTTTCTTT.

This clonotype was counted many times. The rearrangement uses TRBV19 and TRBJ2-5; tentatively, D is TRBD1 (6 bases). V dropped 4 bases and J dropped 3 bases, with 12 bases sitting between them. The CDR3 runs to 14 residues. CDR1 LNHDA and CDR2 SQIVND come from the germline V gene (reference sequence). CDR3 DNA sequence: TGTGCCAGTAGTAGACCGGGACAAGAAGAGACCCAGTACTTC. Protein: CASSRPGQEETQYF. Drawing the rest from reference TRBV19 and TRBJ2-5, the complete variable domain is DGGITQSPKYLFRKEGQNVTLSCEQNLNHDAMYWYRQDPGQGLRLIYYSQIVNDFQKGDIAEGYSVSREKKESFPLTVTSAQKNPTAFYLCASSRPGQEETQYFGPGTRLLVL.

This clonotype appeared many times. The CDR3 DNA reads as TGTGCCAGCAGTTTGCCCCCCGGGGGTGGAGAGACCCAGTACTTC. As protein: CASSLPPGGGETQYF. The genes are TRBV27 and TRBJ2-5; D perhaps matches TRBD2 (6 bases). CDR3 length: 15 residues. V gave up 3 bases and J gave up 4 bases, with 15 bases separating them. Germline V lookup: CDR1 MNHEY, CDR2 SMNVEV (reference sequence).

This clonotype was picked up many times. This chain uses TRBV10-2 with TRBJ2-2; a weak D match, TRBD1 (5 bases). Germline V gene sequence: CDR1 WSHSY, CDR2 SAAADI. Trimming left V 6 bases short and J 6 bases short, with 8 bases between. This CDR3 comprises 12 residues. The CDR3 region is CASSPRAGELFF. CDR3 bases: TGCGCCAGCAGCCCCAGGGCCGGGGAGCTGTTTTTT.

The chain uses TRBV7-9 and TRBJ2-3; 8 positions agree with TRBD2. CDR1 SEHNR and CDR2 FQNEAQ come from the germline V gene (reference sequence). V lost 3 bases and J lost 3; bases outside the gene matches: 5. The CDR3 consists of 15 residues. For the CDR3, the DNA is TGTGCCAGCAGCTTCTCCGGGGGGGGGACAGATACGCAGTATTTT. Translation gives CASSFSGGGTDTQYF.

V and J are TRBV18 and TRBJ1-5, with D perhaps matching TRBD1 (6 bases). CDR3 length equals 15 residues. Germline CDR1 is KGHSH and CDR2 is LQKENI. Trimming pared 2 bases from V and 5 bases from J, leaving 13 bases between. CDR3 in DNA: TGTGCCAGCTCACCAGATTACAACAGGGATCAGCCCCAGCATTTT. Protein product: CASSPDYNRDQPQHF.

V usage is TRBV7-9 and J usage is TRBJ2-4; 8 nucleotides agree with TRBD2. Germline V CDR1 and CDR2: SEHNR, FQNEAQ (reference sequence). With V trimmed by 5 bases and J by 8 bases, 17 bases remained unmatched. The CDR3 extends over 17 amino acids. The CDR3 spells CASSRTPGGAGDHIQYF. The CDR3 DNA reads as TGTGCCAGCAGCCGCACGCCGGGGGGGGCGGGGGATCACATTCAGTACTTC.